These 14 T cell receptor beta chains were sequenced from one sample in a study of beta chain features in type 1 diabetes. General study points: There was a moderate but significant shortening of TCRB CDR3s in all four CD4+ subsets of Type 1 diabetes patients.

What was sequenced were expressed TCRB transcripts, since all of the isolated RNA had been reverse transcribed. Assay used: immunoSEQ multiplex PCR; TCRdb lists only in-frame clones, some missing. The table has about 25,000 clones, about 52% seen once. Which antigens these TCRs recognize remains unknown. Specimen: stem cell memory CD4+ T cells from blood. All receptors come from a young man with type 1 diabetes.

This clone was seen a handful of times. This chain uses TRBV28 with TRBJ2-3; D gene uncertain. Germline-derived CDR1 and CDR2 are MDHEN and SYDVKM. The CDR3 has 16 amino acids. Between the trimmed V and J ends, which lost 4 bases and 0 bases, there was a span of 14 bases. The CDR3 nucleotides are TGTGCCAGCAGTTCCCCCTCAACCACTAGCACAGATACGCAGTATTTT. It codes for CASSSPSTTSTDTQYF. The full variable domain, in which reference TRBV28 and TRBJ2-3 provide the parts outside the CDR3, is DVKVTQSSRYLVKRTGEKVFLECVQDMDHENMFWYRQDPGLGLRLIYFSYDVKMKEKGDIPEGYSVSREKKERFSLILESASTNQTSMYLCASSSPSTTSTDTQYFGPGTRLTVL.

This clone came up a few times. V and J are TRBV27 and TRBJ2-7; D is perhaps TRBD1 (5 bases). V lost 3 bases, J lost 5 bases, and 14 bases lay in between. Germline lookup yields CDR1 MNHEY and CDR2 SMNVEV (reference sequence). This CDR3 has 14 residues. The chain's CDR3 is CASSLVQGGDEQYF. Here the CDR3 DNA reads TGTGCCAGCAGTTTGGTTCAGGGTGGAGACGAGCAGTACTTC.

The chain couples TRBV5-1 to TRBJ2-3; D is uncertain. The CDR3 runs to 15 residues. Germline V gene sequence: CDR1 SGHRS, CDR2 YFSETQ. Trimming left V 2 bases short and J 3 bases short, with 13 bases between. The CDR3 sequence: CASSFDDSRTDTQYF. The CDR3 DNA reads TGCGCCAGCAGCTTTGACGACTCCCGGACAGATACGCAGTATTTT.

The rearrangement uses TRBV2 and TRBJ1-1, with a tentative D call TRBD1 (5 bases). The V and J ends lost 5 bases and 4 bases respectively, with 14 bases between them. The length of the CDR3 is 14 residues. Per germline, CDR1 SNHLY and CDR2 FYNNEI. Here the CDR3 DNA reads TGTGCCAGCAGTCCTCTTAGGGGAGGCACTGAAGCTTTCTTT. It yields the protein CASSPLRGGTEAFF.

The chain joins TRBV30 to TRBJ2-5; D is possibly TRBD1 (6 bases). The closer fit of TRBJ2-7 to the DNA end suggests the J call may be wrong. This CDR3 spans 15 amino acids. Germline CDR1 reads GTSNPN; CDR2 reads SVGIG (reference sequence). This CDR3 is CAWSVPTGVEYEQYF. Written as DNA, the CDR3 is TGTGCCTGGAGTGTACCGACAGGAGTAGAGTACGAGCAGTACTTC.

This chain uses TRBV11-3 with TRBJ2-2; 7 nucleotides align to TRBD2. CDR1 SGHNT and CDR2 YENEEA come from the germline V gene. The CDR3 runs to 16 residues. J was trimmed by 2 bases and V by 1 base; bases with no gene match: 4. As DNA, the CDR3 is TGTGCCAGCAGCTTAGCCGGGACTATAAACACCGGGGAGCTGTTTTTT. Protein: CASSLAGTINTGELFF.

The V and J genes are TRBV6-6 and TRBJ1-3, with D tentatively TRBD1 (6 bases). Germline V lookup: CDR1 MNHNY, CDR2 SVGAGI (reference sequence). Trimming removed 5 bases from V and 0 bases from J, with 14 bases in between. CDR3 size: 16 residues. CDR3 in DNA: TGTGCCAGCAGTCACCCCGACAGGTCCTCTGGAAACACCATATATTTT. Protein: CASSHPDRSSGNTIYF.

This clone appeared a few times. This rearrangement joins TRBV30 to TRBJ2-5; tentatively, D is TRBD2 (5 bases). V lost 2 bases and J 4 bases, leaving 11 bases between the germline ends. The CDR3 sequence is 13 residues long. Germline V gives CDR1 GTSNPN, CDR2 SVGIG (reference sequence). This chain's CDR3 is CAWSSGKTETQYF. CDR3 coding DNA: TGTGCCTGGAGTTCGGGGAAAACAGAGACCCAGTACTTC.

This clone was observed a few times. The V gene is TRBV6-6, the J gene TRBJ1-2; D is ambiguous. Germline CDR1 and CDR2: MNHNY and SVGAGI (reference sequence). With 2 bases removed from V and 4 bases from J, the gap between germline ends came to 8 bases. The CDR3 runs 13 residues. The CDR3 sequence is CASSYAAFYGYTF. The CDR3 DNA is TGTGCCAGCAGTTACGCGGCCTTCTATGGCTACACCTTC.

Only a few counts were recorded for this clone. The V call is TRBV11-2, the J call TRBJ2-3; D perhaps matches TRBD2 (6 bases). This CDR3 is 16 amino acids long. V was pared by 5 bases and J by 0 bases, with 15 bases between. CDR1 SGHAT and CDR2 FQNNGV come from the germline V gene. The chain's CDR3 is CASSPRGAGSTDTQYF. In DNA form, the CDR3 reads TGTGCCAGCAGCCCGCGCGGAGCGGGCAGCACAGATACGCAGTATTTT.

The V and J genes are TRBV2 and TRBJ2-5; 12 bases map to TRBD2. The trim removed 6 bases at V and 7 bases at J, leaving 12 bases unmatched. The CDR3 has 16 residues. Germline-derived CDR1 and CDR2 are SNHLY and FYNNEI. The CDR3 bases are TGTGCCAGCAGACGGACTAGCGGGGCTTTTAGGGGGACCCAGTACTTC. Translation gives CASRRTSGAFRGTQYF.

This clone has a single count. The rearrangement uses TRBV7-6 and TRBJ2-1; D possibly corresponds to TRBD1 (5 bases). The CDR3 length is 14 residues. Germline V gene data show CDR1 as SGHVS and CDR2 as FNYEAQ. Trimming took off 3 bases at V and 9 bases at J, with 15 bases between the two ends. Written as DNA, the CDR3 is TGTGCCAGCAGCTTGAGCCCGGTCCAGGGTGAGCAGTTCTTC. Protein: CASSLSPVQGEQFF.

The chain combines TRBV2 with TRBJ2-5; TRBD2 matches 12 bases. V shed 1 base, J shed 4 bases, and the junction held 7 bases outside the gene matches. The CDR3 is made up of 17 amino acids. Germline V gives CDR1 SNHLY, CDR2 FYNNEI. The CDR3 sequence is CASSEGLAGAGGETQYF. The CDR3 coding sequence is TGTGCCAGCAGTGAAGGACTAGCGGGAGCAGGGGGAGAGACCCAGTACTTC.

V is TRBV5-1 and J is TRBJ2-2; D remains ambiguous. CDR3 length equals 16 residues. Germline-derived CDR1 and CDR2 are SGHRS and YFSETQ. Trimming shortened V by 6 bases and J by 0 bases, and 15 bases separated the two germline ends. The CDR3 here is CASTPRGPANTGELFF. The CDR3, as DNA: TGCGCCAGCACCCCCCGTGGGCCCGCGAACACCGGGGAGCTGTTTTTT.